Described below is a single TCR beta chain sequence and its context. Its antigen is not identified. The CDR3 spans 14 residues. Germline V gene lookup returns CDR1 LGHDT and CDR2 YNNKEL (reference sequence). Trimming removed 1 base from V and 3 bases from J, with 6 bases in between. This specimen belongs to a study of persistence of HIV-infected CD4 T cells. Study as a whole: Donors were ART-treated; their CMV- and Gag-responding CD4+ T cells were isolated.

The libraries were made with immunoSEQ version 4 in survey mode. Sequenced by immunoSEQ multiplex PCR; TCRdb stores in-frame clones only, minus some. The sample records 30,000 to 45,000 clones, less than 90% being singletons. The study, taken as a whole, reports: TCRbeta richness was lower in CMV- and Gag-responding cells than in anti-CD3/anti-CD28-responding cells.

Cells were stimulated with CMV-infected fibroblast lysates at roughly 9.1 ug/mL. CD40L-negative CD69-negative CD45RO-high memory CD4+ T cells were sorted as populations depleted of antigen-responding cells. For roughly 19 hours, CD8-depleted PBMCs received anti-CD28/CD49d costimulation, a CD40-blocking antibody and enfuvirtide. Sequences were derived from CD4+ T cells sorted from PBMCs after roughly 20-hour stimulation, sampled from a patient who received antiretroviral therapy. The chain employs TRBV3-1 (or the pseudogene TRBV3-2) and TRBJ1-4; D gene unclear. This receptor was obtained from an adult man with HIV who was CMV-seropositive. The CDR3 reads CASSQGVSNEKLFF. The CDR3 nucleotides read TGTGCCAGCAGCCAAGGAGTGTCTAATGAAAAACTGTTTTTT.